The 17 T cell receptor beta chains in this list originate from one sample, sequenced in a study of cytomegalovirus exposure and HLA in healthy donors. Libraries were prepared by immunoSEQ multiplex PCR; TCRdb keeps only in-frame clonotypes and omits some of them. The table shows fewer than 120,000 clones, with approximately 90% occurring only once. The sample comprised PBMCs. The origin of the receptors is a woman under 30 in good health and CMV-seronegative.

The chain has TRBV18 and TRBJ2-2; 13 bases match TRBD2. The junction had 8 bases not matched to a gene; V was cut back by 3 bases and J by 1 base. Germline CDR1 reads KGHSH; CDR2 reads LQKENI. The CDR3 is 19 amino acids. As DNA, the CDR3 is TGTGCCAGCTCACCTTGGACTAGCGGGGGCCCTAGGAACACCGGGGAGCTGTTTTTT. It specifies CASSPWTSGGPRNTGELFF.

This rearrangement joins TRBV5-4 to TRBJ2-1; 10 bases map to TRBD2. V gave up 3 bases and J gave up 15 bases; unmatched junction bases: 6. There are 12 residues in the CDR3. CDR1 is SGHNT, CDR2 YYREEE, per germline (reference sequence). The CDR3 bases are TGTGCCAGCAGCTCAGAGCGGGAGGGTCCGTTCTTC. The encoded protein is CASSSEREGPFF.

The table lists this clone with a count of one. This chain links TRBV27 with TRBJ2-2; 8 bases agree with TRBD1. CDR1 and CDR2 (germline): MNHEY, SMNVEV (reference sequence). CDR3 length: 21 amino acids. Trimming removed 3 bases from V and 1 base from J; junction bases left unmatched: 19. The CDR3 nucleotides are TGTGCCAGCAGTTTTCCATGGGCGACAGGGGCCGGGGAGGTGAACACCGGGGAGCTGTTTTTT. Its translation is CASSFPWATGAGEVNTGELFF.

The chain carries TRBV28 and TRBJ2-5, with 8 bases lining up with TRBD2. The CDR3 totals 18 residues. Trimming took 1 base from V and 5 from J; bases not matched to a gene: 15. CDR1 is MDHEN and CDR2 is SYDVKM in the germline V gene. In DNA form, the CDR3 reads TGTGCCAGCAGTTTATCCCGTCGGGTAGCGGGAAGGCGCGAGACCCAGTACTTC. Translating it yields CASSLSRRVAGRRETQYF.

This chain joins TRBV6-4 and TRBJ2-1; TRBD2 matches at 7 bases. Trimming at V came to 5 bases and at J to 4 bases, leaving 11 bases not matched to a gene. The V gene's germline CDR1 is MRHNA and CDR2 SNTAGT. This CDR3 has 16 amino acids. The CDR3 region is CASSNWTGLRYNEQFF. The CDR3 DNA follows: TGTGCCAGCAGTAATTGGACGGGACTAAGGTACAATGAGCAGTTCTTC.

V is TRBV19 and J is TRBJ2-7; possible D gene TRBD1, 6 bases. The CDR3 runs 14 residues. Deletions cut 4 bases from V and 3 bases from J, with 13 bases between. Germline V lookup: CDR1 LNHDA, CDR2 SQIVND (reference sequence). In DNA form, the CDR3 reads TGTGCCAGTAGTAACCCGGGACAAATCTACGAGCAGTACTTC. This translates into CASSNPGQIYEQYF.

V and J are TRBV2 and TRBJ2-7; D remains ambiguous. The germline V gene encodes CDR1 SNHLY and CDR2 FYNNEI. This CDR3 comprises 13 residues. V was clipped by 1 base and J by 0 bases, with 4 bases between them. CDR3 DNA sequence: TGTGCCAGCAGTGAAGGCTACTCCTACGAGCAGTACTTC. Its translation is CASSEGYSYEQYF.

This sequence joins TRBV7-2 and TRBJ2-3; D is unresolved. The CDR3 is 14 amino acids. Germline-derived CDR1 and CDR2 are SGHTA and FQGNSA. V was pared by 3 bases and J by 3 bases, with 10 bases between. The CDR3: CASSFLGLTDTQYF. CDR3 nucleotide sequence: TGTGCCAGCAGCTTCCTCGGGTTGACAGATACGCAGTATTTT.

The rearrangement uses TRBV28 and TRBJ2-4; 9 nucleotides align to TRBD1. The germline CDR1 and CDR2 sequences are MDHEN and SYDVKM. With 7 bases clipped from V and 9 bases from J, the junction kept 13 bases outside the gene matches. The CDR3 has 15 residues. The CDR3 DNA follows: TGTGCCAGCACCAACCCGGGACAGGGCCAAGCCATTCAGTACTTC. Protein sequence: CASTNPGQGQAIQYF.

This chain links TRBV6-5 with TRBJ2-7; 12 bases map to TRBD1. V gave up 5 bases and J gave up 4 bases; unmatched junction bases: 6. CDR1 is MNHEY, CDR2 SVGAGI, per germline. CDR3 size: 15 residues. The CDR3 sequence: CASSKGTGGAYEQYF. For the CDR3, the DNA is TGTGCCAGCAGTAAAGGGACAGGGGGCGCTTACGAGCAGTACTTC.

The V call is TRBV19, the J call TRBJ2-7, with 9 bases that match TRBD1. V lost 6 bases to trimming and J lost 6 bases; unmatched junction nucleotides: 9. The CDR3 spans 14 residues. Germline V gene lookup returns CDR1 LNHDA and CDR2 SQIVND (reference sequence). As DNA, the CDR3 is TGTGCCAGTAGCCGGACAGGGGTTGGGCGCGAGCAGTACTTC. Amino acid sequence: CASSRTGVGREQYF.

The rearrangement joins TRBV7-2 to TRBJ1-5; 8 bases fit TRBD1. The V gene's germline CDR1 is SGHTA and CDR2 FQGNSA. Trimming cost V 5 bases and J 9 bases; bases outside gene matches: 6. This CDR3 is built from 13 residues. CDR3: CASSATGQGPQHF. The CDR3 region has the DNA TGTGCCAGCAGCGCCACTGGACAGGGGCCCCAGCATTTT.

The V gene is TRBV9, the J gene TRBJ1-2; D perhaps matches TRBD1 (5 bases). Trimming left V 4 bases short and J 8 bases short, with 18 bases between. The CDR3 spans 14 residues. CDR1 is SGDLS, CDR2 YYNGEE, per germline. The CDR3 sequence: CASSRSGAGRGYTF. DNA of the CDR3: TGTGCCAGCAGCCGTAGTGGGGCCGGGAGAGGCTACACCTTC. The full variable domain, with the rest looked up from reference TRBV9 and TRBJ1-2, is DSGVTQTPKHLITATGQRVTLRCSPRSGDLSVYWYQQSLDQGLQFLIQYYNGEERAKGNILERFSAQQFPDLHSELNLSSLELGDSALYFCASSRSGAGRGYTFGSGTRLTVV.

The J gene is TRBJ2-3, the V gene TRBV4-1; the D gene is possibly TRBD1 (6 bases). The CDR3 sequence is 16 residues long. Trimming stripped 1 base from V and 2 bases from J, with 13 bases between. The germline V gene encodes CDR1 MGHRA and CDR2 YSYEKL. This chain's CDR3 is CASSQAPQGHTDTQYF. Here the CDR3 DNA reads TGCGCCAGCAGCCAAGCACCCCAGGGGCACACAGATACGCAGTATTTT.

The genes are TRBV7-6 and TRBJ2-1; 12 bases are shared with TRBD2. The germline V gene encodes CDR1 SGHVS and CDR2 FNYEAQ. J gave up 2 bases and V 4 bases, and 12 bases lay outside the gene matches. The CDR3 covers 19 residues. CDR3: CASSSKTSGSFFAYNEQFF. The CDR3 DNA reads TGTGCCAGCAGCTCGAAGACTAGCGGGAGCTTCTTCGCCTACAATGAGCAGTTCTTC.

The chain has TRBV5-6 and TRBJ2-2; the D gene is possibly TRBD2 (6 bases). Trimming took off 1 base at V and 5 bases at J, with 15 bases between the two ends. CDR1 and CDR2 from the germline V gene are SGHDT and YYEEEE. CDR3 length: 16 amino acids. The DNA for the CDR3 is TGTGCCAGCAGCTTGATGGTAGCGGCTACTACCGGGGAGCTGTTTTTT. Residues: CASSLMVAATTGELFF.

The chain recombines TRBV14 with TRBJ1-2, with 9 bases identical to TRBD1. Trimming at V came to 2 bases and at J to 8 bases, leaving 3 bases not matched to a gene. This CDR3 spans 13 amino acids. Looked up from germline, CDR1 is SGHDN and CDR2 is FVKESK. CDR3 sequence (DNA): TGTGCCAGCAGCCAACGGACAGGGGAGGGCTACACCTTC. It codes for CASSQRTGEGYTF.